The clone carrying this TCR beta chain was counted ten times or more. Its antigen is currently unknown. No treatment had been given to any patient before thyroid surgery. This entry comes from a study of metastatic and nonmetastatic thyroid tumors. Study-level information: Across blood and tumor or nodule tissue, repertoires from malignant and benign thyroid patients were compared with one another.

Germline-derived CDR1 and CDR2 are SGHRS and YFSETQ. This CDR3 spans 13 amino acids. The V end lost 4 bases, the J end lost 5 bases, and 13 bases lay between the germline ends. Authors' analysis steps: A papillary thyroid cancer distant-metastasis classifier was built from CDR3 differences across clinicopathological groups. TCRdb re-clonotyped the PCR reads via MiXCR. Clone size and V and J calls follow TCRdb, not the original study. The sample includes some 15,000 clones, roughly 13% of them seen just once. Study findings and constraints: TCR beta diversity was reportedly significantly higher in malignant thyroid tumors than benign nodules, in blood and tumor.

Specimen: blood. The receptor comes from a female donor with papillary thyroid cancer or a benign thyroid nodule (not recorded which). Some clones in this sample may be carry-over from other donors' samples. The rearrangement links TRBV5-1 to TRBJ2-7; D may be TRBD1 (6 bases). CDR3 in DNA: TGCGCCAGCAGCCCCCTGGCAGGGGACGAGCAGTACTTC. This sequence encodes CASSPLAGDEQYF.